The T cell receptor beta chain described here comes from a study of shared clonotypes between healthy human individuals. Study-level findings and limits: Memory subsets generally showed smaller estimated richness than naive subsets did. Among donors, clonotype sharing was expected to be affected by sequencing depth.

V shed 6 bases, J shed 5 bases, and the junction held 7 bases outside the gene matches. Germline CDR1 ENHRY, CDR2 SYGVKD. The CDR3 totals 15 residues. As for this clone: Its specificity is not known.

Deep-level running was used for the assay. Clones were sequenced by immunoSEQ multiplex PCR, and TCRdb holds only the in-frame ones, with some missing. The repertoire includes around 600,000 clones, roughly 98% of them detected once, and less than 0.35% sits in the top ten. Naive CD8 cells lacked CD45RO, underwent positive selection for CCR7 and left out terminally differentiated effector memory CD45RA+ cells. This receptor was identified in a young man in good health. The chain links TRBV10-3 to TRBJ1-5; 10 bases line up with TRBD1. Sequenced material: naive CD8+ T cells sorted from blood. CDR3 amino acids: CAIRPGQGKDQPQHF. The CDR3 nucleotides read TGTGCCATCAGGCCGGGACAGGGGAAGGATCAGCCCCAGCATTTT.